This T cell receptor beta chain is from a study of vaccination and CD4 T cells after COVID-19. Sequenced with the Oncomine TCR Beta short-read assay was DNA taken from cultured CD4+ T cells. Each CDR3 protein gets one entry after TCRdb re-called the PCR reads with MiXCR. The sample contains more than 9,500 distinct CDR3 sequences, 76% of which appear only once. CDR1 SQVTM and CDR2 ANQGSEA come from the germline V gene. CDR3 length: 13 residues. Losses at the gene ends were 4 bases for V and 5 bases for J; bases not matched to a gene: 7. Specified treatment: roughly 10-day PBMC culture with coronavirus spike peptide pools or control peptides (ViraFEST assay). Remarks on this clonotype: What it binds is unknown.

The chain carries TRBV29-1 and TRBJ2-7, with 8 nucleotides matching TRBD1. Material for sequencing was CD4+ T cells from blood, cultured in vitro. The TCR comes from a human donor who had recovered from COVID-19. The DNA of the CDR3 is TGCAGCGTTGTCGGGGACAGGCTCGACGAGCAGTACTTC. It codes for CSVVGDRLDEQYF.